Here is one T cell receptor beta chain with its context. It has no known antigen specificity. Base quality data are lacking; no much larger clone is found one base away. The trim is 0 bases for V and 7 bases for J, with a gap of 18 bases between the germline ends. The CDR3 spans 16 residues, from the cysteine through the phenylalanine. The kept DNA is CDR3 alone, 48 bases in frame from the first base. For CDR1 and CDR2, the germline V gene lists SQVTM and ANQGSEA. This entry is derived from a study of patients and donors after allogeneic stem cell transplantation (dated by TCRdb to about 2020). The receptor library was made with RT-PCR. The data were produced on a NextSeq 550. The public sequencing data were trimmed at Q25 with fastp and processed into clonotypes with MiXCR by TCRdb, which kept only in-frame beta chains. Rows merge per CDR3 protein into single entries with the most common DNA and genes. This sample comprises 150,000 to 200,000 distinct CDR3 sequences, approximately 31% of them detected only once. The ten largest account for 3.2% of the sample.

What was sequenced was blood, either unsorted or a sorted T cell fraction (not recorded which). This TCR was sampled from a human donor who was either an allogeneic HSCT recipient or a stem cell or donor lymphocyte infusion donor (not recorded which). It is not recorded whose cells these are; they may come from a transplant donor. This chain is built from TRBV29-1 and TRBJ1-4, with the D gene not clear enough to name. For the CDR3, the sequence is CSVEDPRTQMGEKLFF. The DNA sequence follows: TGCAGCGTTGAAGATCCGAGGACCCAAATGGGTGAAAAACTGTTTTTT.